The T cell receptor beta chain under discussion was sequenced for a study of cytomegalovirus exposure and HLA in healthy donors (dated by TCRdb to 2017 to 2019). About the study as a whole: An earlier analysis of several hundred of the donors reported about 260 Gb of sequence data and around 100 million unique TCR beta sequences obtained from around 170 million T cells. In a later genetic analysis, genome-wide SNP genotypes for 398 of the 666 donors were used, and that subset was treated as a discovery cohort. Every repertoire in the discovery cohort had been generated on one and the same sequencing platform. An early release covering over 500 HLA-typed donors comprised roughly 300 gigabases of sequencing data and 65 million to 100 million unique TCR sequences. Because of strong linkage in the cohort, roughly five DR-DQ haplotypes were treated as single units for association and clustering. The T cell repertoires of several hundred subjects were profiled by immunosequencing and related to cytomegalovirus serostatus. Across some 400 genotyped donors of the cohort, an average of about 240,000 unique TCR beta nucleotide sequences per donor were sequenced, and roughly 18% of those sequences were non-productive. Rather than drawing on any new phenotypic data, the later analysis identified candidate immune exposures from TCR beta sequences and the way those sequences occurred across donors. Both class I and class II loci were covered by HLA typing, at four-digit resolution. The study combined high-throughput TCR immunosequencing, statistical association of individual TCRs with disease status, and machine learning to predict cytomegalovirus infection status. A later analysis re-analyzed previously published TCR beta repertoires from 550 to 700 donors and added high-resolution HLA genotyping to study TCR occurrence patterns. In an earlier analysis of 587 of the donors, high-throughput TCR beta sequencing was used to judge whether each TCR beta V gene segment behaved as functional or pseudogenic. Of the 398 genotyped donors, 75% to 85% were placed in the genetic ancestry cluster associated with self-reported Caucasian donors. Along with the roughly 700-subject first cohort, a separate validation cohort of roughly 110 different subjects was used. Typing coverage differed by locus: A, B, C, DRB1 and DQB1 were typed in roughly 620-630 donors, DQA1 in roughly 510, DPA1 in 600 to 610, and DPB1 in 472. Donor age, sex, ethnicity and CMV serostatus were compiled together with the repertoire data. The study was designed to test whether signatures of past pathogen exposure could be identified by cataloging public T cell receptors. Points the paper makes about the study in general: A cluster of highly shared sequence variants was judged likely to represent a technical artifact of the sequencing pipeline. Strong co-occurrence of HLA alleles, especially DR and DQ, made assigning TCR associations to individual alleles difficult. In the study, approximately 160 TCR beta chains were listed as associated with cytomegalovirus. The earlier analysis of a few hundred of the donors excluded 15 to 20 rarely observed V segments, including chromosome 9 orphons, because counts were too low. In vitro tests confirmed that three of the cytomegalovirus-associated TCR beta chains recognize cytomegalovirus antigens. In both the original and validation cohorts, the classifier was reported to diagnose cytomegalovirus status with high specificity and sensitivity. A further reported finding was that TCR beta sequences accurately predicted the HLA-A and HLA-B alleles for most subjects in the first cohort. The authors suggested that the approach could potentially be generalized to other disease states and immunological phenotypes. A later analysis associated roughly 17,000 TCR beta sequences with specific HLA alleles at a false discovery rate of 0.05. Most TCR sequences were observed very rarely across donors, whereas some public TCRs were present in many individuals. In this cohort, only TCR beta chains were sequenced, and detectable features were limited by the absence of alpha or paired-chain data. Compared with equally common non-associated chains, HLA-associated TCR beta chains in a later analysis were more clonally expanded and had lower generation probabilities. Linkage disequilibrium might explain the correlated functional status among segregating V segments, but an unknown experimental factor could not be ruled out. For the cohort, immune exposure information was limited to CMV serostatus. In a later analysis, several top co-occurrence clusters were reported to appear linked to parvovirus B19, influenza, CMV and Epstein-Barr virus. Broadly in line with IMGT annotations, most TCR beta V segments showed up in productive rearrangements about 87% or about 30% of the time in an earlier analysis of approximately 640 of the donors. A later analysis found that most CMV-associated TCR beta chains appeared HLA-restricted, with HLA associations seemingly driven largely by CMV exposure. A later genetic analysis associated a missense DCLRE1C variant with V-gene and J-gene trimming of TCR beta chains, and an independent cohort replicated the association. Because HLA typing was unavailable for some donors at each locus, only the typed subset was used in association tests. Sequencing depth was assumed to be roughly uniform across donors in the presence/absence analyses, though that assumption may not hold. Some IMGT-functional V segments, including TRBV6-2 and TRBV6-3, could not be told apart with the 87-base-pair reads, so those segments were excluded. In a later analysis, the rate of TCR association differed among HLA loci, with DRB1 alleles having the most associated TCRs and HLA-C alleles having the fewest. A later genetic analysis reported fewer N-insertions in productive TCRs among donors in an Asian-associated ancestry cluster than the roughly 690-donor mean.

The cohort was made up of approximately 670 healthy bone marrow donors. At the time of sampling, every cohort member was nominally healthy, though immune exposures that went unrecorded were likely present. The donor was CMV seronegative and belonged to the group of around 350 seronegative cohort members. A peripheral blood sample was provided by each donor, and peripheral blood mononuclear cells were used for TCR beta sequencing. The Qiagen DNeasy Blood Extraction Kit was used to extract genomic DNA from the blood cell samples. V is cut back by 0 bases and J by 4 bases, with 6 bases in the junction unmatched. From its cysteine to its phenylalanine, the CDR3 spans 16 amino acids. The only DNA kept is the CDR3, 48 bases in frame from the first base. As encoded in the germline V gene, CDR1 is MGHRA while CDR2 is YSYEKL. Receptor amplification or capture employed the immunoSEQ multiplex PCR assay. For the multiplex PCR, a mixture combining 60 forward primers for TCR Vbeta segments and 13 reverse primers for TCR Jbeta segments was used. Amplification of the CDR3 region of rearranged TCR beta genes was performed with a multiplex PCR assay on genomic DNA. Amplified TCR beta libraries were sequenced as 87-base-pair reads on the Illumina HiSeq System. The paper's data handling went like this. A later analysis tallied 70 million to 100 million unique TCR beta chains across the 600 to 700 repertoires, and about 12 million of those chains were shared by two or more donors. Raw reads were error-corrected and collapsed into unique sequences by a nearest-neighbor algorithm in which closely related sequences were merged to remove PCR and sequencing errors. To assign V, D and J gene segments, CDR3 sequences were aligned to IMGT reference sequences. For a sequence to be retained, a match of at least six nucleotides was required to both a V gene segment and a J gene segment. A rearrangement counted as productive if the CDR3 had no stop codons and remained in frame with V and J, and every other rearrangement counted as non-productive. CDR3 was defined according to IMGT convention as the region running from the second conserved V-encoded cysteine to the conserved J-encoded phenylalanine. The earlier analysis of a few hundred of the donors excluded sequences that lacked an unambiguous match to a single V gene segment. In an earlier analysis of some 590 of the donors, V segments were called functional above 56.7% productive rearrangements and were called segregating when the between-donor standard deviation exceeded 5%. A statistical classification framework was developed to diagnose cytomegalovirus status using the catalog of TCR beta chain sequences. V and J gene assignment, in a later analysis, came from comparing TCR nucleotide sequences with IMGT/GENE-DB human TR gene sequences. In a later analysis, CDR3 sequences and most-parsimonious VDJ recombination scenarios were assigned using the TCRdist pipeline. In a later analysis, every TCR beta chain was defined by the combination of its CDR3 amino acid sequence and its V-gene family, and reads without a unique V-gene family were dropped. In a later analysis, 450 to 600 highly shared, low-generation-probability nucleotide sequences were removed to address suspected cross-contamination and a sequencing artifact. In a later analysis, a clonal expansion index was calculated for each public chain from normalized within-repertoire ranks of inferred template counts. Generation probabilities in a later analysis came from a VDJ recombination model fitted to out-of-frame rearrangements, and those results were checked against IGoR. In a later analysis, hypergeometric tests were used to score TCR-TCR, TCR-HLA and TCR-CMV co-occurrence, with a repertoire-size bias correction applied to TCR pairs. A later analysis estimated false discovery rates by permuting HLA or CMV assignments 20 times. In a later analysis, co-occurring TCRs were grouped with DBSCAN, and TCRdist sequence similarity was added when clustering was performed within HLA-allele-positive subsets. Co-occurrence clustering excluded repertoires with fewer than 30,000 or more than 120,000 public chains, plus five with anomalous nucleotide sharing. TCRdb carries this immuneACCESS record with in-frame sequences only. Its versions omit some clonotypes, under half of them owing to an unresolved V gene in the studies checked, with the rest unexplained. Clone size and V and J calls were adopted from that table, with D and trimming inferred from the DNA. Recorded for this sample are around 86,000 clones; over 60% of them occurred a single time. The ten biggest clones cover nearly 6% of the sample.

Notes on this clone: Its target antigen remains unknown. No much larger clone exists at a distance of one base, and base qualities are not known.

Source material: PBMCs. The TCR sequence derives from a female donor in good health and CMV-seronegative. Recombination joined TRBV4-1 with TRBJ1-5; 7 nucleotides in the junction match TRBD1. In nucleotide form, the sequence is TGCGCCAGCAGCCAAGATCCGGGGGACAGAAATCAGCCCCAGCATTTT. Its translation is CASSQDPGDRNQPQHF.